This T cell receptor beta chain was documented in a study of hypomethylating agent response in myelodysplastic syndrome. Each sample had 400 ng DNA, as two 200 ng replicates, at survey resolution. TCRdb's table, derived via immunoSEQ multiplex PCR, lists solely in-frame clones and lacks some. The sample consists of approximately 4,500 clones, roughly four fifths of them appearing once. V was pared by 0 bases and J by 8 bases, with 10 bases between. CDR1 is MNHNY and CDR2 is SVGAGI in the germline V gene (reference sequence). The CDR3 sequence is 13 residues long. The material was bone marrow, obtained before or after starting hypomethylating agent treatment for myelodysplastic syndrome (not recorded which). The receptor's source is a human donor with myelodysplastic syndrome. V gene TRBV6-6 combines with J gene TRBJ1-2; unclear D gene. The CDR3 DNA reads as TGTGCCAGCAGTTACTCACCCGCCCAGGGCTACACCTTC. Translated, it gives CASSYSPAQGYTF.